Following are 25 T cell receptor beta chains from one sample sequenced in a study of T cell responses to AZD1222 COVID-19 vaccine. TCRdb's table, derived via immunoSEQ multiplex PCR, lists solely in-frame clones and lacks some. This table has over 100,000 clones, about 85% appearing once. The sample consisted of peripheral blood, taken 28 days after the second AZD1222 dose. These receptors all stem from an adult who received the AZD1222 COVID-19 vaccine.

The chain recombines TRBV29-1 with TRBJ2-5; a weak D match, TRBD1 (5 bases). The CDR3 is made up of 13 amino acids. Germline V lookup: CDR1 SQVTM, CDR2 ANQGSEA. V dropped 4 bases and J dropped 5 bases, with 14 bases sitting between them. The CDR3 region is CSVGEWGKETQYF. In DNA, the CDR3 is TGCAGCGTTGGCGAGTGGGGCAAGGAGACCCAGTACTTC.

CDR3 region: CASSTDTVGVTIYF. In DNA form, the CDR3 reads TGTGCCAGCAGTACCGACACCGTGGGAGTAACCATATATTTT. The V gene is TRBV28, the J gene TRBJ1-3, with unresolved D. The CDR3 is 14 residues long. Germline assignment: CDR1 MDHEN and CDR2 SYDVKM. Trimming removed 5 bases at V and 10 bases at J, with 18 bases between.

The chain links TRBV19 to TRBJ2-6, with unresolved D. V was clipped by 8 bases and J by 2 bases, with 7 bases between them. The CDR3 has 13 amino acids. Germline V gene lookup returns CDR1 LNHDA and CDR2 SQIVND (reference sequence). This CDR3 is CASSSTGANVLTF. The CDR3 bases are TGTGCCAGTTCCAGCACTGGGGCCAACGTCCTGACTTTC.

The sample holds one count of this clone. The chain carries TRBV7-8 and TRBJ1-1; D call uncertain. The CDR3 runs 15 residues. Germline CDR1 and CDR2: SGHVS and FQNEAQ. V was pared by 7 bases and J by 1 base, with 16 bases between. For the CDR3, the DNA is TGTGCCAGCACGCACGAGTCCGCTCGGAACACTGAAGCTTTCTTT. This translates into CASTHESARNTEAFF. The whole variable domain, remainder taken from reference TRBV7-8 and TRBJ1-1, is GAGVSQSPRYKVAKRGQDVALRCDPISGHVSLFWYQQALGQGPEFLTYFQNEAQLDKSGLPSDRFFAERPEGSVSTLKIQRTQQEDSAVYLCASTHESARNTEAFFGQGTRLTVV.

This chain links TRBV18 with TRBJ1-3, with TRBD1 matching 7 bases. The V and J ends lost 3 bases and 0 bases, in that order; junction bases with no gene match: 2. This CDR3 has 15 amino acids. The germline V gene has CDR1 KGHSH and CDR2 LQKENI. The CDR3 loop is CASSPDRASGNTIYF. CDR3 bases: TGTGCCAGCTCACCCGACAGGGCCTCTGGAAACACCATATATTTT.

CDR3 DNA: TGTGCCAGCAGCCCCTCAGGCAGAATCTCTGGAAACACCATATATTTT. Protein: CASSPSGRISGNTIYF. The rearrangement uses TRBV9 and TRBJ1-3, with D uncertain. Germline values: CDR1 SGDLS, CDR2 YYNGEE. There are 16 residues in the CDR3. V was cut by 4 bases and J by 0 bases, with 14 bases left in between.

A single count supports this clone. The chain employs TRBV12-3 or TRBV12-4 and TRBJ1-6; 9 bases map to TRBD1. The V and J ends lost 7 bases and 9 bases, in that order; junction bases with no gene match: 4. The CDR3 loop spans 13 amino acids. The CDR3 loop is CASTRDRASPLHF. The CDR3 DNA follows: TGTGCCAGCACCCGGGACAGGGCTTCACCCCTCCACTTT.

CDR3 DNA sequence: TGTGCCAGCAGCTTGGCAGGCCCCAACACCGGGGAGCTGTTTTTT. This translates into CASSLAGPNTGELFF. The chain uses TRBV7-6 and TRBJ2-2; no clear D gene. CDR3 size: 15 residues. Looked up from germline, CDR1 is SGHVS and CDR2 is FNYEAQ. The germline V and J ends were trimmed by 3 bases and 2 bases, with 10 bases remaining between them.

The chain links TRBV4-2 to TRBJ1-1; no definite D call. V lost 2 bases to trimming and J lost 2 bases, with 12 bases between them. The CDR3 length is 15 residues. Germline CDR1 is LGHNA and CDR2 is YNFKEQ. The CDR3 sequence: CASSQYFTGNTEAFF. DNA for the CDR3: TGTGCCAGCAGCCAATATTTCACGGGAAACACTGAAGCTTTCTTT.

The chain couples TRBV30 to TRBJ2-4; no clear D. Trimming cost V 7 bases and J 8 bases, with 12 bases left between them. The CDR3 loop spans 11 amino acids. Germline V CDR1 and CDR2: GTSNPN, SVGIG (reference sequence). For the CDR3, the DNA is TGTGCCTATGCTGAGGTTGACATTCAGTACTTC. As protein: CAYAEVDIQYF. Full variable domain (outside the CDR3, taken from reference TRBV30 and TRBJ2-4): SQTIHQWPATLVQPVGSPLSLECTVEGTSNPNLYWYRQAAGRGLQLLFYSVGIGQISSEVPQNLSASRPQDRQFILSSKKLLLSDSGFYLCAYAEVDIQYFGAGTRLSVL.

The J gene is TRBJ1-2, the V gene TRBV28, with no clear D. The CDR3 has 13 amino acids. The V end was cut by 6 bases, the J end by 7 bases, with 15 bases between. Germline-derived CDR1 and CDR2 are MDHEN and SYDVKM. The CDR3 is CASRSQPDSGYTF. The CDR3 DNA is TGTGCCAGCAGGTCACAGCCCGATAGTGGCTACACCTTC.

V is TRBV7-7 and J is TRBJ2-5; D might be TRBD1 (5 bases). Germline V gives CDR1 SSHAT, CDR2 FNYEAQ (reference sequence). CDR3 size: 15 residues. The V end was cut by 5 bases, the J end by 5 bases, with 18 bases between. CDR3 DNA: TGTGCCAGCAGCCAGGTGGGGCGCATCTTGGAGACCCAGTACTTC. This sequence encodes CASSQVGRILETQYF.

J is TRBJ2-5 and V is TRBV7-2, with D hard to call. Germline-derived CDR1 and CDR2 are SGHTA and FQGNSA. This CDR3 comprises 13 residues. The V and J ends lost 1 base and 7 bases respectively, with 10 bases between them. This chain's CDR3 is CASSLEGPRTQYF. The CDR3 DNA is TGTGCCAGCAGCTTAGAAGGACCCCGGACCCAGTACTTC.

The chain couples TRBV6-5 to TRBJ1-2, with D possibly TRBD1 on 5 matching bases. Germline V CDR1 and CDR2: MNHEY, SVGAGI. The CDR3 is 13 residues long. V was cut by 6 bases and J by 2 bases, with 10 bases left in between. CDR3 in amino acids: CASRLTVNYGYTF. The CDR3 nucleotides are TGTGCCAGCAGGCTGACAGTCAACTATGGCTACACCTTC.

This clone has only a few counts. The rearrangement joins TRBV5-1 to TRBJ1-6; 7 positions match TRBD1. This CDR3 is 14 amino acids long. V lost 4 bases to trimming and J lost 14 bases; unmatched junction nucleotides: 12. Germline assignment: CDR1 SGHRS and CDR2 YFSETQ. Written as DNA, the CDR3 is TGCGCCAGCAGCGCCAGACAGGGAGGGGGTTCCCTCCACTTT. Residues: CASSARQGGGSLHF.

The CDR3 DNA reads as TGTGCCAGCAGCTCCCTAGCGGGGGGGACCTCTAGCACAGATACGCAGTATTTT. Translation gives CASSSLAGGTSSTDTQYF. The chain has TRBV5-8 and TRBJ2-3, with 12 positions matching TRBD2. The CDR3 is made up of 18 amino acids. The germline CDR1 and CDR2 sequences are SGHTS and YDEGEE. V shed 3 bases, J shed 0 bases, and the junction held 8 bases outside the gene matches.

The V and J genes are TRBV6-6 and TRBJ2-5; possible D gene TRBD2, 6 bases. The V end was cut by 2 bases, the J end by 1 base, with 14 bases between. Germline lookup yields CDR1 MNHNY and CDR2 SVGAGI (reference sequence). The CDR3 runs 16 residues. The CDR3, as DNA: TGTGCCAGCAGTTACACCCCGGAGGGTCCCCAAGAGACCCAGTACTTC. This sequence encodes CASSYTPEGPQETQYF.

The chain carries TRBV19 and TRBJ1-4; weak D call: TRBD1 (6 bases). Germline V lookup: CDR1 LNHDA, CDR2 SQIVND (reference sequence). The CDR3 has 14 amino acids. Trimming removed 2 bases at V and 15 bases at J, with 19 bases between. The chain's CDR3 is CASSIKGVGSALFF. CDR3 nucleotides: TGTGCCAGTAGTATAAAGGGGGTCGGAAGCGCTTTGTTTTTT. Full variable domain (outside the CDR3, taken from reference TRBV19 and TRBJ1-4): DGGITQSPKYLFRKEGQNVTLSCEQNLNHDAMYWYRQDPGQGLRLIYYSQIVNDFQKGDIAEGYSVSREKKESFPLTVTSAQKNPTAFYLCASSIKGVGSALFFGSGTQLSVL.

Comments on this clone: A junction boundary mismatches the germline segment, possibly from a read error. The J gene is TRBJ1-1, the V gene TRBV6-5; D not resolved. Germline V gene data show CDR1 as MNHEY and CDR2 as SVGAGI. The CDR3 loop spans 14 amino acids. The CDR3 nucleotides read TGTGCCACCAGTTACGAGGCAGGGAACACTGAAGCTTTCTTT. Its translation is CATSYEAGNTEAFF.

The chain carries TRBV29-1 and TRBJ2-2; TRBD1 aligns across 10 bases. CDR1 SQVTM and CDR2 ANQGSEA come from the germline V gene. This CDR3 has 13 residues. With 4 bases clipped from V and 6 bases from J, the junction kept 2 bases outside the gene matches. The CDR3 protein is CSVGQGAAGELFF. The CDR3 DNA reads TGCAGCGTTGGACAGGGGGCTGCCGGGGAGCTGTTTTTT.

The CDR3 bases are TGTGCCTGGAGGTCACCGGGGGTATTGGAGGGCTACACCTTC. Its translation is CAWRSPGVLEGYTF. The gene calls are TRBV30 and TRBJ1-2, with D maybe TRBD1 (5 bases). Germline V gene lookup returns CDR1 GTSNPN and CDR2 SVGIG (reference sequence). This CDR3 is built from 14 residues. V was clipped by 3 bases and J by 8 bases, with 19 bases between them.

V usage is TRBV3-1 (or the pseudogene TRBV3-2) and J usage is TRBJ1-3; D possibly corresponds to TRBD1 (6 bases). CDR1 LGHDT and CDR2 YNNKEL come from the germline V gene (reference sequence). V gave up 2 bases and J gave up 1 base, with 15 bases separating them. The CDR3 runs to 17 residues. The CDR3 here is CASSQKQGQWSGNTIYF. DNA for the CDR3: TGTGCCAGCAGCCAAAAACAGGGTCAGTGGTCTGGAAACACCATATATTTT.

This clone was counted a single time. This sequence joins TRBV7-9 and TRBJ1-4; D gene ambiguous. The V end lost 1 base, the J end lost 7 bases, and 10 bases lay between the germline ends. CDR3 length: 14 amino acids. Per germline, CDR1 SEHNR and CDR2 FQNEAQ (reference sequence). This CDR3 reads CASSLVRSGEKLFF. In DNA form, the CDR3 reads TGTGCCAGCAGCTTAGTCAGGTCCGGTGAAAAACTGTTTTTT.

This clone was seen only a few times. This sequence joins TRBV5-4 and TRBJ2-2, with D maybe TRBD1 (5 bases). The germline CDR1 and CDR2 sequences are SGHNT and YYREEE (reference sequence). There are 15 residues in the CDR3. V shed 4 bases and J shed 1 base, with 11 bases lying between them. CDR3 coding DNA: TGTGCCAGCAGCACTACCAGGGTGAACACCGGGGAGCTGTTTTTT. This encodes CASSTTRVNTGELFF.

The chain recombines TRBV5-1 with TRBJ1-2, with TRBD1 identical over 9 bases. CDR1 is SGHRS and CDR2 is YFSETQ in the germline V gene. This CDR3 contains 18 residues. The V and J ends lost 4 bases and 4 bases, in that order; junction bases with no gene match: 17. The CDR3: CASSPGRTGVDLVYGYTF. The CDR3 DNA sequence: TGCGCCAGCAGCCCGGGGCGGACAGGGGTGGATTTAGTCTATGGCTACACCTTC.